The source of this T cell receptor (beta chain) is a study of shared clonotypes between healthy human individuals. CD45RO-negative, CCR7-selected cells formed the naive CD8 fraction, which excluded terminally differentiated effector memory CD45RA+ cells. V dropped 5 bases and J dropped 4 bases, with 2 bases sitting between them. The CDR3 totals 10 residues. Germline CDR1 and CDR2: MNHEY and SMNVEV (reference sequence). TCRdb's copy holds only in-frame clones and misses some; the assay was immunoSEQ multiplex PCR. The data contain millions of clones, less than 95% of them singletons. V gene TRBV27 combines with J gene TRBJ2-5; no clear D gene. Sequenced material: naive CD8+ T cells sorted from blood. This TCR was sampled from a man aged 18-30 years in good health. CDR3 nucleotides: TGTGCCAGCAGTAGAGAGACCCAGTACTTC. Protein: CASSRETQYF.